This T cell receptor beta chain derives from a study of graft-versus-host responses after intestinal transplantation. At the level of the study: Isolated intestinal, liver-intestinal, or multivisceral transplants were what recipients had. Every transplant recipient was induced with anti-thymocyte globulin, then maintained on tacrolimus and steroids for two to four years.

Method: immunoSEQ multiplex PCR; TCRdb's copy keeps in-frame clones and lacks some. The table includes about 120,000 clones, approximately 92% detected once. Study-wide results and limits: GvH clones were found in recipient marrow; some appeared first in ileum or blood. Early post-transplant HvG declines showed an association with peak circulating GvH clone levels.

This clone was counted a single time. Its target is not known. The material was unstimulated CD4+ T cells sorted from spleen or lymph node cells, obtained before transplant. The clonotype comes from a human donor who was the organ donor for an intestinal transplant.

DNA for the CDR3: TGTGCCAGTAGTATAGGGAACGGCTTCCAGCCCCAGCATTTT. Translating gives CASSIGNGFQPQHF. The rearrangement joins TRBV19 to TRBJ1-5; D unresolved. Per germline, CDR1 LNHDA and CDR2 SQIVND (reference sequence). The CDR3 runs 14 residues. With 1 base removed from V and 7 bases from J, the gap between germline ends came to 11 bases.